These 5 T cell receptor beta chains share one sample of origin, sequenced in a study of T cells in Graves' hyperthyroidism and ophthalmopathy. The source material, RNA transcripts, was used to amplify TCR beta CDR3 regions. Primed by the HTBI set, a first-round RT-PCR was run on the TCR CDR3. TCRdb processed the multiplex PCR reads anew with MiXCR; each CDR3 protein has one entry. The sample shows 700,000 or so distinct CDR3 sequences, around 17% of them seen only once. The sequenced material came from blood. Source of these receptors: a man in his late teens or twenties with Graves' hyperthyroidism.

This clonotype was seen a few times. Written as DNA, the CDR3 is TGCGCCAGCAGCTTGATGGCAGGGATGGAGACCCAGTACTTC. As protein: CASSLMAGMETQYF. The J gene is TRBJ2-5, the V gene TRBV5-1; D is perhaps TRBD1 (5 bases). This CDR3 is built from 14 residues. With 1 base removed from V and 5 bases from J, the gap between germline ends came to 12 bases. Germline V gene lookup returns CDR1 SGHRS and CDR2 YFSETQ.

Details on this clonotype: A much larger clone differs by one base, so this may be a read error. The chain recombines TRBV12-3 or TRBV12-4 with TRBJ1-4; D unresolved. This CDR3 region has 11 residues. The chain's CDR3 is CVSSFNEKLFF. The CDR3 region has the DNA TGTGTCAGCAGTTTTAACGAAAAACTGTTTTTT.

This clonotype was observed a few times. The chain is built from TRBV6-1 and TRBJ1-2; the D gene is possibly TRBD1 (6 bases). V lost 6 bases and J 8 bases, leaving 22 bases between the germline ends. CDR1 and CDR2 (germline): MNHNS, SASEGT. The CDR3 covers 15 residues. CDR3: CASSTRTGMRGGYTF. CDR3 bases: TGTGCCAGCAGCACCCGTACAGGGATGAGGGGAGGCTACACCTTC.

The V call is TRBV18, the J call TRBJ2-7; D call uncertain. The CDR3 covers 16 residues. CDR1 is KGHSH, CDR2 LQKENI, per germline. V gave up 2 bases and J gave up 0 bases, with 14 bases separating them. The CDR3 spells CASSPAGIDSSYEQYF. CDR3 in DNA: TGTGCCAGCTCACCAGCAGGAATCGACTCCTCCTACGAGCAGTACTTC.

J is TRBJ1-6 and V is TRBV12-3 or TRBV12-4, with TRBD1 matching 9 bases. V trimming: 5 bases; J trimming: 5 bases; junction bases outside the gene matches: 4. The CDR3 extends over 15 amino acids. CDR3 bases: TGTGCCAGCAGTGCCCGACAGGGGGATAATTCACCCCTCCACTTT. Protein: CASSARQGDNSPLHF.